Sequencing of this T cell receptor beta chain was carried out in a study of regulatory and conventional T cells in RAG deficiency. Overall study findings and caveats: Omenn CD25-high CD127-low cells may be activated cells, not true Tregs. Patient subsets had shorter CDR3s; Omenn Treg-Tconv overlap exceeded 80%.

The protocol was immunoSEQ multiplex PCR, while the TCRdb copy is restricted to in-frame clones and leaves out a portion. The sample carries tens of thousands of clones, 85% to 90% recorded once. The sorted conventional CD4+ T cells were CD25-low and CD127-high, with genomic DNA sequenced. Germline V gives CDR1 MNHEY, CDR2 SMNVEV (reference sequence). Between the trimmed V and J ends, which lost 5 bases and 3 bases, there was a span of 26 bases. There are 18 residues in the CDR3. A note on this clone: The antigen is not known.

These records were also assigned to another study, of regulatory T cells. That study reports: The primer mix had 52 TRBV and 13 TRBJ primers. In patients, unique TRB V-J pairs were restricted and V/J usage skewed, especially in Tregs.

Sequenced: CD4+ effector T cells sorted from blood. This clonotype was sampled from a human donor in good health. This chain joins TRBV27 and TRBJ2-7, with a tentative D call TRBD2 (7 bases). CDR3 residues: CASSPHKGGAPYLYEQYF. In DNA, the CDR3 is TGTGCCAGCAGTCCTCACAAGGGGGGGGCCCCTTACCTCTACGAGCAGTACTTC.